This T cell receptor (beta chain) was profiled in a study of cytomegalovirus exposure and HLA in healthy donors. PCR involved 60 Vbeta and 13 Jbeta primers. Profiled with immunoSEQ multiplex PCR; TCRdb holds only in-frame clones, not every one. The repertoire table contains about 100,000 clones. It was healthy bone marrow donors who served as donors. Nominally healthy donors were sampled, though unrecorded immune exposures were likely. With 3 bases removed from V and 2 bases from J, the gap between germline ends came to 4 bases. The CDR3 is made up of 11 amino acids. CDR1 is DFQATT, CDR2 SNEGSKA, per germline (reference sequence).

The source is a girl aged 10 to 17 in good health and CMV-seropositive. The specimen was PBMCs. The V call is TRBV20-1, the J call TRBJ2-5; D remains unclear. The CDR3 region has the DNA TGCAGTGCTAGCGTACAAGAGACCCAGTACTTC. It specifies CSASVQETQYF.